These T cell receptor beta chains were read from a single sample in a study of shared clonotypes between healthy human individuals. Data came from immunoSEQ multiplex PCR; TCRdb stores just in-frame clones and leaves some out. Here the sample spans about 2 million clones, roughly 96% being singletons. The sample taken for sequencing was naive CD4+ T cells sorted from blood. These receptors were taken from a man younger than 35 in good health. The CDR3 runs from the conserved cysteine through the conserved F or W. D genes are given only for firm matches. Clone size is stated in some rows and not others, as once, few, many or a class when expanded.

D gene: TRBD2; J gene: TRBJ2-5; V gene: TRBV4-1; clone size: .; CDR3 protein: CASSQAGGGRTQYF; CDR3 DNA: TGCGCCAGCAGCCAAGCCGGCGGGGGGCGGACCCAGTACTTC
D gene: .; J gene: TRBJ2-5; V gene: TRBV2; clone size: .; CDR3 protein: CASRAGTQTGETQYF; CDR3 DNA: TGTGCCAGCAGGGCTGGGACACAGACGGGGGAGACCCAGTACTTC
D gene: TRBD1; J gene: TRBJ2-7; V gene: TRBV6-1; clone size: once; CDR3 protein: CASKGQLPREQYF; CDR3 DNA: TGTGCCAGCAAGGGACAGCTCCCACGGGAGCAGTACTTC
D gene: .; J gene: TRBJ1-1; V gene: TRBV11-2; clone size: .; CDR3 protein: CASSIRLLNTEAFF; CDR3 DNA: TGTGCCAGCAGCATAAGACTCCTTAACACTGAAGCTTTCTTT
D gene: TRBD1; J gene: TRBJ1-6; V gene: TRBV6-5; clone size: .; CDR3 protein: CASSLYRTGPNSPLHF; CDR3 DNA: TGTGCCAGCAGTTTATACCGGACAGGGCCCAATTCACCCCTCCACTTT
D gene: .; J gene: TRBJ2-5; V gene: TRBV18; clone size: .; CDR3 protein: CASSPSGAETQYF; CDR3 DNA: TGTGCCAGCTCACCAAGCGGTGCAGAGACCCAGTACTTC
D gene: .; J gene: TRBJ2-5; V gene: TRBV7-8; clone size: .; CDR3 protein: CASSLATQETQYF; CDR3 DNA: TGTGCCAGCAGCCTGGCGACCCAAGAGACCCAGTACTTC
D gene: .; J gene: TRBJ1-6; V gene: TRBV6-5; clone size: .; CDR3 protein: CASSYTGENSPLHF; CDR3 DNA: TGTGCCAGCAGTTATACAGGAGAAAATTCACCCCTCCACTTT
D gene: TRBD1; J gene: TRBJ1-2; V gene: TRBV28; clone size: .; CDR3 protein: CASGPGTGVYGYTF; CDR3 DNA: TGTGCCAGCGGTCCCGGGACAGGGGTCTATGGCTACACCTTC
D gene: TRBD2; J gene: TRBJ2-7; V gene: TRBV7-2; clone size: .; CDR3 protein: CASSLVGTGTSGFTYEQYF; CDR3 DNA: TGTGCCAGCAGCTTAGTCGGGACCGGGACTAGCGGTTTTACCTACGAGCAGTACTTC
D gene: TRBD1; J gene: TRBJ1-5; V gene: TRBV2; clone size: .; CDR3 protein: CASSEDRGAAPQHF; CDR3 DNA: TGTGCCAGCAGTGAGGACAGGGGTGCGGCGCCCCAGCATTTT
D gene: TRBD1; J gene: TRBJ2-5; V gene: TRBV5-1; clone size: .; CDR3 protein: CASSRSGQAAQETQYF; CDR3 DNA: TGCGCCAGCAGCCGGTCGGGACAGGCAGCACAAGAGACCCAGTACTTC
D gene: TRBD1; J gene: TRBJ2-7; V gene: TRBV2; clone size: .; CDR3 protein: CASTSYGTGAYEQYF; CDR3 DNA: TGTGCCAGCACCTCCTACGGGACAGGGGCCTACGAGCAGTACTTC
D gene: .; J gene: TRBJ2-5; V gene: TRBV7-6; clone size: once; CDR3 protein: CASSLGRGQETQYF; CDR3 DNA: TGTGCCAGCAGCCTAGGGAGAGGGCAAGAGACCCAGTACTTC
D gene: .; J gene: TRBJ2-5; V gene: TRBV4-1; clone size: .; CDR3 protein: CASSRGGAGGETQYF; CDR3 DNA: TGCGCCAGCAGCCGTGGGGGGGCCGGAGGTGAGACCCAGTACTTC
D gene: .; J gene: TRBJ1-4; V gene: TRBV28; clone size: .; CDR3 protein: CASIPTAWGVRDEKLFF; CDR3 DNA: TGTGCCAGCATTCCTACGGCTTGGGGGGTTAGAGATGAAAAACTGTTTTTT
D gene: TRBD1; J gene: TRBJ1-2; V gene: TRBV6-1; clone size: few; CDR3 protein: CASTGQGAISGYTF; CDR3 DNA: TGTGCCAGCACAGGCCAGGGGGCGATTAGCGGCTACACCTTC
D gene: TRBD1; J gene: TRBJ2-2; V gene: TRBV7-3; clone size: few; CDR3 protein: CASRHQGQGDLTGELFF; CDR3 DNA: TGTGCCAGCAGGCACCAAGGACAGGGTGATCTTACCGGGGAGCTGTTTTTT
D gene: .; J gene: TRBJ2-2; V gene: TRBV2; clone size: .; CDR3 protein: CASSQQGIGELFF; CDR3 DNA: TGTGCCAGCAGTCAACAGGGAATCGGGGAGCTGTTTTTT
D gene: TRBD1; J gene: TRBJ1-1; V gene: TRBV30; clone size: .; CDR3 protein: CALLQDRIIREAFF; CDR3 DNA: TGTGCCCTACTACAGGACAGGATAATCCGTGAAGCTTTCTTT
D gene: TRBD1; J gene: TRBJ2-1; V gene: TRBV29-1; clone size: .; CDR3 protein: CSVASGTDSNEQFF; CDR3 DNA: TGCAGCGTTGCCTCCGGGACAGATTCTAATGAGCAGTTCTTC
D gene: .; J gene: TRBJ1-2; V gene: TRBV7-8; clone size: once; CDR3 protein: CASSLAEGGGYTF; CDR3 DNA: TGTGCCAGCAGCTTAGCGGAGGGCGGAGGCTACACCTTC
D gene: .; J gene: TRBJ1-5; V gene: TRBV30; clone size: .; CDR3 protein: CAWSGRGKDQPQHF; CDR3 DNA: TGTGCCTGGAGTGGGCGGGGGAAGGATCAGCCCCAGCATTTT
D gene: .; J gene: TRBJ1-5; V gene: TRBV4-1; clone size: .; CDR3 protein: CASSQGIWWTNQPQHF; CDR3 DNA: TGCGCCAGCAGCCAAGGAATCTGGTGGACCAATCAGCCCCAGCATTTT
D gene: .; J gene: TRBJ1-4; V gene: TRBV6-1; clone size: .; CDR3 protein: CASTLWGGAGEKLFF; CDR3 DNA: TGTGCCAGCACCTTATGGGGGGGCGCGGGTGAAAAACTGTTTTTT
D gene: .; J gene: TRBJ2-3; V gene: TRBV5-6; clone size: .; CDR3 protein: CASSLGRHTDTQYF; CDR3 DNA: TGTGCCAGCAGCTTGGGACGGCACACAGATACGCAGTATTTT
D gene: .; J gene: TRBJ1-1; V gene: TRBV7-9; clone size: .; CDR3 protein: CASSIQGSSAFF; CDR3 DNA: TGTGCCAGCAGCATACAGGGTTCGAGTGCTTTCTTT
D gene: .; J gene: TRBJ1-5; V gene: TRBV7-8; clone size: .; CDR3 protein: CASSLVGGPQHF; CDR3 DNA: TGTGCCAGCAGCTTAGTTGGAGGGCCCCAGCATTTT
D gene: .; J gene: TRBJ2-5; V gene: TRBV6-6; clone size: once; CDR3 protein: CASSLMGSGRQETQYF; CDR3 DNA: TGTGCCAGCAGTTTGATGGGCAGCGGCCGACAAGAGACCCAGTACTTC
D gene: .; J gene: TRBJ2-3; V gene: TRBV11-3; clone size: .; CDR3 protein: CASSLDHIGTQYF; CDR3 DNA: TGTGCCAGCAGCTTAGATCACATAGGTACGCAGTATTTT
D gene: .; J gene: TRBJ2-1; V gene: TRBV9; clone size: .; CDR3 protein: CASSPRSPYHNEQFF; CDR3 DNA: TGTGCCAGCAGCCCCCGCAGCCCATACCACAATGAGCAGTTCTTC
D gene: TRBD1; J gene: TRBJ2-7; V gene: TRBV5-4; clone size: .; CDR3 protein: CASSGGQGASYEQYF; CDR3 DNA: TGTGCCAGCAGCGGGGGACAGGGGGCCTCCTACGAGCAGTACTTC
D gene: .; J gene: TRBJ2-1; V gene: TRBV29-1; clone size: .; CDR3 protein: CSVITLRDQRGGYNEQFF; CDR3 DNA: TGCAGCGTTATAACCCTCCGGGACCAGAGGGGCGGTTACAATGAGCAGTTCTTC
D gene: .; J gene: TRBJ1-5; V gene: TRBV10-3; clone size: .; CDR3 protein: CAISESTGNRAQHF; CDR3 DNA: TGTGCCATCAGTGAGTCAACGGGGAATAGAGCCCAGCATTTT
D gene: .; J gene: TRBJ2-5; V gene: TRBV18; clone size: .; CDR3 protein: CATSGQYQETQYF; CDR3 DNA: TGTGCCACCAGCGGTCAGTACCAAGAGACCCAGTACTTC
D gene: .; J gene: TRBJ1-2; V gene: TRBV6-5; clone size: .; CDR3 protein: CASSYSGGTTYGYTF; CDR3 DNA: TGTGCCAGCAGTTACTCGGGGGGGACTACCTATGGCTACACCTTC
D gene: .; J gene: TRBJ2-7; V gene: TRBV14; clone size: .; CDR3 protein: CASSPGRRGEQYF; CDR3 DNA: TGTGCCAGCAGCCCGGGACGCCGGGGGGAGCAGTACTTC
D gene: TRBD2; J gene: TRBJ2-7; V gene: TRBV25-1; clone size: .; CDR3 protein: CASRGRTSGSYEQYF; CDR3 DNA: TGTGCCAGCAGGGGTAGAACTAGCGGTTCCTACGAGCAGTACTTC
D gene: TRBD2; J gene: TRBJ2-7; V gene: TRBV19; clone size: .; CDR3 protein: CASSTRLAGTYEQYF; CDR3 DNA: TGTGCCAGTAGTACAAGACTAGCGGGGACCTACGAGCAGTACTTC
D gene: .; J gene: TRBJ2-6; V gene: TRBV6-1; clone size: .; CDR3 protein: CASSEGGAGANVLTF; CDR3 DNA: TGTGCCAGCAGTGAAGGCGGGGCTGGGGCCAACGTCCTGACTTTC
D gene: .; J gene: TRBJ2-3; V gene: TRBV12-5; clone size: .; CDR3 protein: CASGRLGLTQYF; CDR3 DNA: TGTGCTAGTGGTCGATTGGGCCTTACGCAGTATTTT
D gene: TRBD2; J gene: TRBJ2-5; V gene: TRBV27; clone size: .; CDR3 protein: CASSLGTSGETQYF; CDR3 DNA: TGTGCCAGCAGTCTCGGGACTAGCGGGGAGACCCAGTACTTC
D gene: .; J gene: TRBJ2-5; V gene: TRBV4-1; clone size: once; CDR3 protein: CASSQDQGRETQYF; CDR3 DNA: TGCGCCAGCAGCCAAGACCAGGGCAGAGAGACCCAGTACTTC
D gene: TRBD1; J gene: TRBJ2-7; V gene: TRBV28; clone size: .; CDR3 protein: CASSSDRGYEQYF; CDR3 DNA: TGTGCCAGCAGTTCGGACAGGGGCTACGAGCAGTACTTC
D gene: TRBD1; J gene: TRBJ2-7; V gene: TRBV6-5; clone size: .; CDR3 protein: CASSYSGQDSYEQYF; CDR3 DNA: TGTGCCAGCAGTTACTCGGGACAGGACTCCTACGAGCAGTACTTC
D gene: TRBD1; J gene: TRBJ2-2; V gene: TRBV11-2; clone size: .; CDR3 protein: CASSLEGQGNTGELFF; CDR3 DNA: TGTGCCAGCAGCTTAGAGGGACAGGGGAACACCGGGGAGCTGTTTTTT
D gene: .; J gene: TRBJ1-6; V gene: TRBV11-2; clone size: once; CDR3 protein: CASSSGTVLPSYNSPLHF; CDR3 DNA: TGTGCCAGCAGCTCCGGGACGGTACTTCCCTCCTATAATTCACCCCTCCACTTT
D gene: .; J gene: TRBJ1-6; V gene: TRBV28; clone size: .; CDR3 protein: CASSLSLQDSPLHF; CDR3 DNA: TGTGCCAGCAGTTTAAGTCTGCAGGATTCACCCCTCCACTTT
D gene: .; J gene: TRBJ1-3; V gene: TRBV6-5; clone size: .; CDR3 protein: CASSYSTVSGNTIYF; CDR3 DNA: TGTGCCAGCAGTTACTCGACGGTTTCTGGAAACACCATATATTTT
D gene: TRBD2; J gene: TRBJ2-2; V gene: TRBV7-2; clone size: .; CDR3 protein: CASSLVWGGLPELFF; CDR3 DNA: TGTGCCAGCAGCTTAGTTTGGGGGGGACTACCGGAGCTGTTTTTT
D gene: TRBD2; J gene: TRBJ2-4; V gene: TRBV10-3; clone size: .; CDR3 protein: CAISESGLADAKNIQYF; CDR3 DNA: TGTGCCATCAGTGAATCGGGGCTAGCGGATGCCAAAAACATTCAGTACTTC
D gene: TRBD1; J gene: TRBJ1-4; V gene: TRBV25-1; clone size: .; CDR3 protein: CASMGTGGGEKLFF; CDR3 DNA: TGTGCCAGCATGGGGACAGGGGGTGGTGAAAAACTGTTTTTT
D gene: .; J gene: TRBJ2-7; V gene: TRBV6-6; clone size: .; CDR3 protein: CASSYSKWQNGNEQYF; CDR3 DNA: TGTGCCAGCAGTTACTCGAAATGGCAGAACGGCAACGAGCAGTACTTC
D gene: .; J gene: TRBJ2-7; V gene: TRBV7-2; clone size: .; CDR3 protein: CASSLQGGPYEQYF; CDR3 DNA: TGTGCCAGCAGCTTACAGGGGGGACCCTACGAGCAGTACTTC
D gene: .; J gene: TRBJ2-3; V gene: TRBV5-6; clone size: .; CDR3 protein: CASSRGQVQSDTQYF; CDR3 DNA: TGTGCCAGCAGCCGAGGTCAAGTTCAGTCAGATACGCAGTATTTT
D gene: .; J gene: TRBJ2-7; V gene: TRBV4-2; clone size: .; CDR3 protein: CASSQVVGLISGSYEQYF; CDR3 DNA: TGTGCCAGCAGCCAAGTTGTCGGGCTGATTAGCGGCTCCTACGAGCAGTACTTC
D gene: TRBD1; J gene: TRBJ2-7; V gene: TRBV6-6; clone size: .; CDR3 protein: CASRLTGGNHEQYF; CDR3 DNA: TGTGCCAGCAGGCTTACAGGGGGGAACCACGAGCAGTACTTC
D gene: .; J gene: TRBJ1-4; V gene: TRBV4-1; clone size: many; CDR3 protein: CASSQGGRAFANEKLFF; CDR3 DNA: TGCGCCAGCAGCCAAGGAGGCAGGGCTTTTGCTAATGAAAAACTGTTTTTT
D gene: .; J gene: TRBJ2-3; V gene: TRBV7-6; clone size: .; CDR3 protein: CASSPLGDTQYF; CDR3 DNA: TGTGCCAGCAGCCCACTCGGAGATACGCAGTATTTT